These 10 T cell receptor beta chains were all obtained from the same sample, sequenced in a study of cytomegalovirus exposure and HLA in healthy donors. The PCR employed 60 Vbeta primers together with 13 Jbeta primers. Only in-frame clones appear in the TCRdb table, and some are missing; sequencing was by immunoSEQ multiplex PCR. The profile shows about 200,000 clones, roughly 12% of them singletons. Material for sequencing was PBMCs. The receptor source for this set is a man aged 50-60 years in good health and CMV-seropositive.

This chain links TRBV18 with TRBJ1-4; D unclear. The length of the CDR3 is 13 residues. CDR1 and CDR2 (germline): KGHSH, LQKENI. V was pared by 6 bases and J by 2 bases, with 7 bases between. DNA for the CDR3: TGTGCCAGCTCCCTCGAGACTAATGAAAAACTGTTTTTT. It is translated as CASSLETNEKLFF.

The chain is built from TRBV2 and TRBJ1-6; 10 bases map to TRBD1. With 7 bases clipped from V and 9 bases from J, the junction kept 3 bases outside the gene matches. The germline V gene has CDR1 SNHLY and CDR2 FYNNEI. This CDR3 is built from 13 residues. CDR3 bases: TGTGCCAGCATGCGGACAGGGGGTTCACCCCTCCACTTT. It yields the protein CASMRTGGSPLHF.

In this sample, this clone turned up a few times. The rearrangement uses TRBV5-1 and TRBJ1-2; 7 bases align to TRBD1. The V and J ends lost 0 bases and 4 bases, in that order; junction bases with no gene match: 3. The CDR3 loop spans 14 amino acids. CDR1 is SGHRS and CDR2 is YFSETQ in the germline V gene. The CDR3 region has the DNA TGCGCCAGCAGCTTGGACAGGGGAGCCTATGGCTACACCTTC. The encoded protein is CASSLDRGAYGYTF.

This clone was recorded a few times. The CDR3: CASSDGQGWQPQHF. CDR3 DNA: TGTGCCAGCAGTGATGGACAGGGGTGGCAGCCCCAGCATTTT. This chain links TRBV6-1 with TRBJ1-5; 9 bases map to TRBD1. J was trimmed by 7 bases and V by 3 bases; bases with no gene match: 4. From germline, CDR1 is MNHNS and CDR2 SASEGT. The length of the CDR3 is 14 residues.

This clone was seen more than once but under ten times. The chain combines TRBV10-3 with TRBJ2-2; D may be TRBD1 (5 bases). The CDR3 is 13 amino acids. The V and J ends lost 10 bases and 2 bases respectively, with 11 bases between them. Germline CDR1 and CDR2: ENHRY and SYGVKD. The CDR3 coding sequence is TGTGCCACCCGACAGACAAACACCGGGGAGCTGTTTTTT. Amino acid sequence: CATRQTNTGELFF.

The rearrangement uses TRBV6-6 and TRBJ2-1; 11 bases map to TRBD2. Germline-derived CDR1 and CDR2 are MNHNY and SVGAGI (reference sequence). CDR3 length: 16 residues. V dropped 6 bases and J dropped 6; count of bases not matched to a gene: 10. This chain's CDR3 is CASRSIGLAGPNEQFF. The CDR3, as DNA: TGTGCCAGCAGATCCATTGGACTAGCGGGCCCCAATGAGCAGTTCTTC.

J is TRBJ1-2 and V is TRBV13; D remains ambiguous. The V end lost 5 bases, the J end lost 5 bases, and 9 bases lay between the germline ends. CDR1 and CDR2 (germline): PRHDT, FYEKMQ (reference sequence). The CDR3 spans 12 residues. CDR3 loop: CASSRREYGYTF. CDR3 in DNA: TGTGCCAGCAGCAGGCGGGAGTATGGCTACACCTTC.

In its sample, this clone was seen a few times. CDR3 in amino acids: CASSYRATSGGPIDTQYF. The CDR3 nucleotides are TGTGCCAGCAGCTACCGGGCGACTAGCGGGGGGCCGATAGATACGCAGTATTTT. The J gene is TRBJ2-3, the V gene TRBV7-6, with TRBD2 matching over 13 bases. Germline CDR1 SGHVS, CDR2 FNYEAQ. The V segment lost 4 bases and the J segment 5 bases; nucleotides outside the gene matches: 12. The CDR3 loop spans 18 amino acids. The whole variable domain, filled in from reference TRBV7-6 and TRBJ2-3, reads GAGVSQSPRYKVTKRGQDVALRCDPISGHVSLYWYRQALGQGPEFLTYFNYEAQQDKSGLPNDRFSAERPEGSISTLTIQRTEQRDSAMYRCASSYRATSGGPIDTQYFGPGTRLTVL.

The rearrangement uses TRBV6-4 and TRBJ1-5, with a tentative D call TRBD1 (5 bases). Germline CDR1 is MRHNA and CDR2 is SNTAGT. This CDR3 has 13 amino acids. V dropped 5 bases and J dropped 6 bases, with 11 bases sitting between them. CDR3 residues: CASSPIQGQPQHF. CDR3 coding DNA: TGTGCCAGCAGTCCTATTCAGGGTCAGCCCCAGCATTTT.

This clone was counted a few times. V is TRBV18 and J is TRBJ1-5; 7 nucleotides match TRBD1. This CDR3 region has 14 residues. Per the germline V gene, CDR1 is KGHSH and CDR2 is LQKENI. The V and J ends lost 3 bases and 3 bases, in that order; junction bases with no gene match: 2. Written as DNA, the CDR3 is TGTGCCAGCTCACCGGACAGGCTCAATCAGCCCCAGCATTTT. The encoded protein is CASSPDRLNQPQHF. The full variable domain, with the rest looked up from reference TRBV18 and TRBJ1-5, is NAGVMQNPRHLVRRRGQEARLRCSPMKGHSHVYWYRQLPEEGLKFMVYLQKENIIDESGMPKERFSAEFPKEGPSILRIQQVVRGDSAAYFCASSPDRLNQPQHFGDGTRLSIL.